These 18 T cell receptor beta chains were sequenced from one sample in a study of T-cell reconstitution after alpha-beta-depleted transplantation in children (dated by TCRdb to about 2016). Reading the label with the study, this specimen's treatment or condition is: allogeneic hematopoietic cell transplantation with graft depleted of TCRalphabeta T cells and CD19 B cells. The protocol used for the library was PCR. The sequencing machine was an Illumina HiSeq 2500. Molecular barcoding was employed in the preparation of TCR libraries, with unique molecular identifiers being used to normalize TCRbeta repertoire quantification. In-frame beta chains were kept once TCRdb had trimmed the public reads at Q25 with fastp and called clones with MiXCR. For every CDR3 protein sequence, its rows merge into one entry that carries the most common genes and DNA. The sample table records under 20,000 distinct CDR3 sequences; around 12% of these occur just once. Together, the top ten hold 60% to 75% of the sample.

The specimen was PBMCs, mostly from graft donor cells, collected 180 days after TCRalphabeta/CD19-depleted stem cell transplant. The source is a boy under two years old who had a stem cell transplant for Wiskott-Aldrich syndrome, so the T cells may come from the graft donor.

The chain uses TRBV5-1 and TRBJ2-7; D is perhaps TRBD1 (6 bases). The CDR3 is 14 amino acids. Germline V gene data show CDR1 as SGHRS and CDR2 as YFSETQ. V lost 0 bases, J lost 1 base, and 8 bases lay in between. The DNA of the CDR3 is TGCGCCAGCAGCTTGGGGACAGTTTCCTACGAGCAGTACTTC. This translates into CASSLGTVSYEQYF. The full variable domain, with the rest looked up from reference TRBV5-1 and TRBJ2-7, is KAGVTQTPRYLIKTRGQQVTLSCSPISGHRSVSWYQQTPGQGLQFLFEYFSETQRNKGNFPGRFSGRQFSNSRSEMNVSTLELGDSALYLCASSLGTVSYEQYFGPGTRLTVT.

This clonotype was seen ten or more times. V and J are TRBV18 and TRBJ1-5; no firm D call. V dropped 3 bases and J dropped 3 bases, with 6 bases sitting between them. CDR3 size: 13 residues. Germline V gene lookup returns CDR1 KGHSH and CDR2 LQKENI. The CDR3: CASSPADNQPQHF. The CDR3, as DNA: TGTGCCAGCTCACCCGCGGACAATCAGCCCCAGCATTTT.

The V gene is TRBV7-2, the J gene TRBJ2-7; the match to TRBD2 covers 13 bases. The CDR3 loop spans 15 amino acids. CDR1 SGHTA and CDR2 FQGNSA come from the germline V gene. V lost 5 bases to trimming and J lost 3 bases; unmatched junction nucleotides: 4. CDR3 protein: CASSRGLAGIYEQYF. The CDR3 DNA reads TGTGCCAGCAGCAGGGGACTAGCGGGAATCTACGAGCAGTACTTC.

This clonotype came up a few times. CDR3 protein: CASSWGQPFSGANVLTF. The CDR3 region has the DNA TGTGCCAGCAGCTGGGGACAGCCCTTCTCTGGGGCCAACGTCCTGACTTTC. The chain recombines TRBV7-2 with TRBJ2-6, with 7 bases matching TRBD1. Germline CDR1 is SGHTA and CDR2 is FQGNSA. The trim removed 4 bases at V and 0 bases at J, leaving 6 bases unmatched. This CDR3 is 17 amino acids long. The complete variable domain, with remaining parts taken from reference TRBV7-2 and TRBJ2-6, reads GAGVSQSPSNKVTEKGKDVELRCDPISGHTALYWYRQSLGQGLEFLIYFQGNSAPDKSGLPSDRFSAERTGGSVSTLTIQRTQQEDSAVYLCASSWGQPFSGANVLTFGAGSRLTVL.

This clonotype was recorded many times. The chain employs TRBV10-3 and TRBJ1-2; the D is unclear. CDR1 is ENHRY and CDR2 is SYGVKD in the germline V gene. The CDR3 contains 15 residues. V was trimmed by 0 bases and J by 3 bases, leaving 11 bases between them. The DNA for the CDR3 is TGTGCCATCAGTGAGTCAAGGGTGACCTACTATGGCTACACCTTC. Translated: CAISESRVTYYGYTF.

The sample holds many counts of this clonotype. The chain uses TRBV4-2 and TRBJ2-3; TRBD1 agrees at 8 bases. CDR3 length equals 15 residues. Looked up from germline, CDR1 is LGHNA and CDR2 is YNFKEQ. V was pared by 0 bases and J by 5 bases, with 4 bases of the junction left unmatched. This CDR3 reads CASSQEWGTGDTQYF. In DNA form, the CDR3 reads TGTGCCAGCAGCCAAGAGTGGGGGACAGGAGATACGCAGTATTTT.

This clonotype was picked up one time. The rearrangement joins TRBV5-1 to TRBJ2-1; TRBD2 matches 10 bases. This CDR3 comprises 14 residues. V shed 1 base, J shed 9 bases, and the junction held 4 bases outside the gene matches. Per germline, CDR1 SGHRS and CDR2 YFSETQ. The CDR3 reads CASSLFGTSVEQFF. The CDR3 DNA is TGCGCCAGCAGCTTGTTTGGGACTAGCGTTGAGCAGTTCTTC.

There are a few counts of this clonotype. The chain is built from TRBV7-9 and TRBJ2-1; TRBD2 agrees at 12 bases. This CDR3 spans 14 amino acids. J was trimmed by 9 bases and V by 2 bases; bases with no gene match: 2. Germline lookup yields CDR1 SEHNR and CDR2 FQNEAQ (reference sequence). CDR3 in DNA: TGTGCCAGCAGCTTACTAGCGGGAGGGAGTGAGCAGTTCTTC. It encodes CASSLLAGGSEQFF.

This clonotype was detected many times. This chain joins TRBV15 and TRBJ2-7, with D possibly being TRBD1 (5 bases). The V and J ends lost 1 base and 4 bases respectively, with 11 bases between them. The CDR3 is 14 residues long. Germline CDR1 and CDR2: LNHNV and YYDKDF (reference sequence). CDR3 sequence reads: CATSRGGAGYEQYF. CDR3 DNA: TGTGCCACCAGCAGAGGGGGCGCTGGGTACGAGCAGTACTTC.

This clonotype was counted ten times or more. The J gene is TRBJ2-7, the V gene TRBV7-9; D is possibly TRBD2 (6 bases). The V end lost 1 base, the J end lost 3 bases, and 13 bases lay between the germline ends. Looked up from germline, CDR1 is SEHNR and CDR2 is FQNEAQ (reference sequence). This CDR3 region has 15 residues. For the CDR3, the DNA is TGTGCCAGCAGCTTAGACGGGACTCTAAACTACGAGCAGTACTTC. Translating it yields CASSLDGTLNYEQYF.

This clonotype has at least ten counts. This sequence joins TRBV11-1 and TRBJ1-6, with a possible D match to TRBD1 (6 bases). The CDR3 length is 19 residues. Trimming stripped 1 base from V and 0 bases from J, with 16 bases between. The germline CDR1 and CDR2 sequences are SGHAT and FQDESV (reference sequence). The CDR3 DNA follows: TGTGCCAGCAGCTTAGTCCTAGGCGACAGGAGCTCCTATAATTCACCCCTCCACTTT. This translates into CASSLVLGDRSSYNSPLHF. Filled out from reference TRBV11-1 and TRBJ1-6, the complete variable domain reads EAEVAQSPRYKITEKSQAVAFWCDPISGHATLYWYRQILGQGPELLVQFQDESVVDDSQLPKDRFSAERLKGVDSTLKIQPAELGDSAMYLCASSLVLGDRSSYNSPLHFGNGTRLTVT.

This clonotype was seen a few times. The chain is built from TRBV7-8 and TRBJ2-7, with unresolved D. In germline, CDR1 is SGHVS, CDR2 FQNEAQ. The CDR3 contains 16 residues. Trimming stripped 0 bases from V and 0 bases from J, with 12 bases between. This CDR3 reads CASSLAITTSSYEQYF. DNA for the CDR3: TGTGCCAGCAGCTTAGCTATCACGACGAGCTCCTACGAGCAGTACTTC.

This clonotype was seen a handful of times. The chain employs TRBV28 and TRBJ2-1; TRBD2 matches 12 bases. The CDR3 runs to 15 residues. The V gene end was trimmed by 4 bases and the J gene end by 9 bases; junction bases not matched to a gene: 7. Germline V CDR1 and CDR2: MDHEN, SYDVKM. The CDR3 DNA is TGTGCCAGCAGTTCGCTAGCGGGAGGGCGCGGTGAGCAGTTCTTC. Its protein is CASSSLAGGRGEQFF.

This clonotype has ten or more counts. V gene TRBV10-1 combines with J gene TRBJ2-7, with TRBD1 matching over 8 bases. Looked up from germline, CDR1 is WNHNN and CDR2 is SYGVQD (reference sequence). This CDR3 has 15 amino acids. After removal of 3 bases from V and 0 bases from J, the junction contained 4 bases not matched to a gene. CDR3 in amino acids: CASSDPGQGSYEQYF. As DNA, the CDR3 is TGCGCCAGCAGTGATCCTGGACAGGGCTCCTACGAGCAGTACTTC.

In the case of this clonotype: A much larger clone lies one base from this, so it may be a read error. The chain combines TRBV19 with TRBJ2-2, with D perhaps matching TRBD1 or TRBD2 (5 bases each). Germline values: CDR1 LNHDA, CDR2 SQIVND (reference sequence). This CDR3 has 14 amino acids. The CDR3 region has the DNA TGTGCCAGTACCGGGACCCTAAACACCTGGGAGCTGTTTTTT. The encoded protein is CASTGTLNTWELFF.

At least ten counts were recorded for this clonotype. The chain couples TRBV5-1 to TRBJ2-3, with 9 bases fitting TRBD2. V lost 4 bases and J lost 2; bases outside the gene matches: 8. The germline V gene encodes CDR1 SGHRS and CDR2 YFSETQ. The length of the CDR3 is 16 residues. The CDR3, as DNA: TGCGCCAGCAGCCCGCGACTAGCGGCGACCACAGATACGCAGTATTTT. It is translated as CASSPRLAATTDTQYF.

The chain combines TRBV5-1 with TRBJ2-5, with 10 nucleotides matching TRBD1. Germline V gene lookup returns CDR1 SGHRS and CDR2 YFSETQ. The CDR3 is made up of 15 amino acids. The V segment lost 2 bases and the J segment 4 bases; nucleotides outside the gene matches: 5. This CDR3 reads CASSFDRGQGETQYF. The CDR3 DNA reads TGCGCCAGCAGCTTCGACAGGGGGCAAGGAGAGACCCAGTACTTC.

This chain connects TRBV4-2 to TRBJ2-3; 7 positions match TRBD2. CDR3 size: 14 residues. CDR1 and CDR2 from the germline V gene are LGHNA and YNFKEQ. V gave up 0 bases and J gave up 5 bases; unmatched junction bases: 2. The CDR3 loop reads CASSQELAGDTQYF. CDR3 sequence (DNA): TGTGCCAGCAGCCAAGAGTTAGCGGGAGATACGCAGTATTTT.